This TCR beta chain derives from a study of blood T cell repertoires in COVID-19 (dated by TCRdb to about 2020). Broadly, across the study: The collaborator samples originated in the United States, Italy and Spain and spanned the acute and convalescent phases of COVID-19. The material from the prospective study consisted of cDNA or gDNA derived from T cells, B-cell-depleted T cells, or PBMCs. Subjects who had been exposed to COVID-19, were actively infected with it, or had recovered from it provided the deeply sampled blood TCRbeta repertoires that made up the dataset. The repertoires were released in a freely available public database intended as a resource for research on the immune response to SARS-CoV-2. The samples were drawn from the first 160 participants of the ongoing ImmuneRACE study and from some 1,300 subjects provided by 6 global collaborators. Nearly every sample came with metadata listing a de-identified subject ID, COVID-19 status, age in years and sex. Where available, HLA class I and class II types were obtained from metadata supplied by the sample provider rather than from assay-based typing. The paper as a whole reports these results and caveats: The quantity of clinical and demographic metadata differed by source and by participant and was supplied without curation.

The sample holds one count of this clone. There is no known antigen for this receptor. No per-base quality is available; no much larger clone lies one base away. Participants in the prospective study were aged roughly 18 to 100 years, lived in 20 to 25 United States geographic areas, and enrolled through a virtual design. In the prospective study, cohorts were assigned on the basis of participant-reported clinical history obtained from a screening survey and a study questionnaire. Each participant in the prospective study had whole blood, serum and a nasopharyngeal or oropharyngeal swab collected by mobile phlebotomists. Over a roughly two-month period, participants in the prospective study had the option of providing additional blood draws and questionnaires. Before DNA extraction, prospective study blood samples were shipped either frozen or at room temperature. The CDR3, cysteine through phenylalanine, is 13 amino acids long. Only the CDR3 DNA is retained, 39 bases long and in frame from the first base. Relative to germline, V is 4 bases shorter and J is 3 bases shorter, with 10 bases between their ends. Via the germline V gene, CDR1 is MNHEY and CDR2 SVGAGI.

TCRbeta CDR3 regions were amplified from genomic DNA by means of the immunoSEQ Assay, a bias-controlled multiplex PCR. Per the authors' processing: Nucleated cell counts per sample were estimated from amplification of reference gene primers within the assay. To quantify the absolute abundance of each unique TCRbeta CDR3 rearrangement, sequence reads were collapsed and filtered. For each sample, productive Simpson clonality was calculated as the square root of Simpson's diversity index across productive rearrangements. Sourced from immuneACCESS, this table was stored by TCRdb with only in-frame sequences that have V and J called. A share of the clones is absent; for the studies checked, an unresolved V gene accounts for under half, and the remainder has no known explanation. The V and J calls and clone size were taken over from that table, and D and trimming were inferred from the DNA. Recorded for this sample are roughly 280,000 clones; approximately 90% of them occurred a single time. Clones ranked in the top ten supply 4.1% of the sample.

The receptor's source is a woman in her twenties or thirties with acute COVID-19. The sequence links TRBV6-5 to TRBJ2-7, with no reliable assignment of the D segment. The specimen was PBMCs or T cells enriched from blood (not recorded which). The CDR3 loop reads CASSLAGYYEQYF. In nucleotide form, the sequence is TGTGCCAGCAGTTTGGCAGGATACTACGAGCAGTACTTC.